This T cell receptor (beta chain) came from a study of blood T cell repertoires in COVID-19 (dated by TCRdb to 2018 to 2021). Looking at the study overall: Samples from collaborators originated in the United States, Italy and Spain and spanned both the acute and convalescent phases of COVID-19. The material from the prospective study consisted of cDNA or gDNA derived from T cells, B-cell-depleted T cells, or PBMCs. Deeply sampled blood TCRbeta repertoires from subjects exposed to, actively infected with, or recovered from COVID-19 were included in the dataset. A freely available public database, intended as a resource for researchers studying the immune response to SARS-CoV-2, is where the repertoires were released. The samples were drawn from the first 160 participants of the ongoing ImmuneRACE study and from more than 1,000 subjects provided by 6 global collaborators. The sample metadata nearly always contained a de-identified subject ID, COVID-19 status, age in years and sex. Where HLA class I and class II types were available, the types were taken from metadata supplied by the sample provider, not from assay-based typing. The full study reports these points: The amount of clinical and demographic metadata varied by source and participant and was provided uncurated.

Each collaborating institution followed its own protocols to collect whole blood in K2EDTA tubes. For TCRbeta analysis, collaborators shipped samples as frozen whole blood, isolated PBMCs, or DNA extracted from either of those sample types. Of note for this clone: This clone's antigen is unknown. No base quality information exists; no much larger clone differs at one position.

TCRbeta CDR3 regions were amplified from genomic DNA using the immunoSEQ Assay, a bias-controlled multiplex PCR. The authors' pipeline ran thus. Within the assay, amplification of reference gene primers was used to estimate how many nucleated cells each sample contained. Sequence reads were collapsed and filtered to measure the absolute abundance of every unique TCRbeta CDR3 rearrangement. For each sample, productive Simpson clonality was calculated by taking the square root of Simpson's diversity index across productive rearrangements. Imported from immuneACCESS, the table was reduced by TCRdb to in-frame sequences with V and J called. These copies leave out some clones; in studies compared against another copy, an unresolved V gene accounts for under half, and the cause of the remainder is not known. V and J calls and clone size are given by that table; D and trimming were obtained from the DNA. The sample records over 35,000 clones, more than 80% of which are singletons. The ten largest account for about two fifths of the sample.

V and J lose 4 bases and 0 bases, and a span of 10 bases separates them. CDR1 MNHEY and CDR2 SVGAGI were looked up in the germline V gene. The CDR3 measures 15 amino acids from cysteine to phenylalanine. The sequence is cut down to CDR3 DNA, 45 bases in frame from base 1. The sample comprised peripheral blood. The TCR originated in a man aged 55 to 70 with active or convalescent COVID-19. In this chain, TRBV6-5 is recombined with TRBJ1-5; the D gene is perhaps TRBD1, on 6 matching bases. The base sequence is TGTGCCAGCAGTTCCAGGGGATTTAGCAATCAGCCCCAGCATTTT. Protein translation: CASSSRGFSNQPQHF.